What follows describes a single T cell receptor beta chain. What it binds is not known. In germline, CDR1 is WNHNN, CDR2 SYGVQD (reference sequence). V was pared by 6 bases and J by 9 bases, with 18 bases between. This CDR3 contains 14 residues. The sample originates from a study of a mutant IDH1 vaccine in newly diagnosed glioma. Overall study context: The vaccination schedule gave patients eight doses in weeks 1, 3, 5, 7, 11, 15, 19 and 23. Investigators started vaccination 4-6 weeks after radiotherapy alone, or with temozolomide cycles. Receipt of radiotherapy, temozolomide, or both preceded the study, and most received both.

Time point reported: week 5, during vaccination. One vaccine dose held 300 ug of mutant IDH1 20-mer peptide and came with topical imiquimod. The donor cohort comprised cases of new WHO grade 3 or 4 IDH1-mutant, ATRX-lost astrocytoma. Clones were sequenced by immunoSEQ multiplex PCR, and TCRdb holds only the in-frame ones, with some missing. The sample has 50,000 to 55,000 clones; about three quarters are singletons. The sample was PBMCs, taken from a glioma patient whose treatment included an IDH1 peptide vaccine. The chain is built from TRBV10-1 and TRBJ1-3; D is unresolved. This receptor was obtained from a man aged 45 to 65 with glioma. The CDR3 spells CASSPAGSETTIYF. The CDR3, as DNA: TGCGCCAGCAGCCCTGCGGGATCGGAAACCACCATATATTTT.